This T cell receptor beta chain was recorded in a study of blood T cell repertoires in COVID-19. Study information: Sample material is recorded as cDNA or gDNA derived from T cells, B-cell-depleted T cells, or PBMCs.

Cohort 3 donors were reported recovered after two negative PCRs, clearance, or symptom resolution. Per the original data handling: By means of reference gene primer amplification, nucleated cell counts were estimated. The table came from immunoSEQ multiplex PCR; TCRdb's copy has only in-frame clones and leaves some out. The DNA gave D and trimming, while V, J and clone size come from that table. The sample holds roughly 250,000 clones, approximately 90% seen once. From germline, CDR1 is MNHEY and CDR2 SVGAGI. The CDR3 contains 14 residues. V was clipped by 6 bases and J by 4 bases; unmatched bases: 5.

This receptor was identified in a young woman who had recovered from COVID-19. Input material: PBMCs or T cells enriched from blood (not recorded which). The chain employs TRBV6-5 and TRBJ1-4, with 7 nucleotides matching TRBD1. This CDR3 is CASSVGQLNEKLFF. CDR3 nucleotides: TGTGCCAGCAGCGTGGGACAGCTTAATGAAAAACTGTTTTTT.